This is a list of T cell receptor beta chains from one sample in a study of response to subunit inactivated influenza vaccine. TCRdb itself ran the RT-PCR reads through MiXCR, one entry per CDR3 protein. The sample has more than 550,000 distinct CDR3 sequences; over 9.5% are singletons. Material: PBMCs from blood, obtained on the day of vaccination. The receptors originated from a man aged 45-65 years who received an inactivated influenza vaccine. Both conserved end residues are part of each CDR3. The D gene is left open where the match is weak. Only part of the rows carry a size: once, few, many, or a class if the clone is expanded.

v_call	d_call	j_call	clone_size	cdr3_aa	cdr3_nt
TRBV15	-	TRBJ1-1	few	CATSTQQDTEAFF	TGTGCCACCAGCACCCAACAGGACACTGAAGCTTTCTTT
TRBV11-2	-	TRBJ2-1	-	CASSLDLTLYNEQFF	TGTGCCAGCAGCTTAGACCTGACACTCTACAATGAGCAGTTCTTC
TRBV6-1	-	TRBJ2-5	-	CASNPASGPETQYF	TGTGCCAGCAATCCGGCCTCCGGGCCAGAGACCCAGTACTTC
TRBV4-3	-	TRBJ2-1	-	CASSPAQGNEQFF	TGCGCCAGCAGCCCCGCTCAGGGAAATGAGCAGTTCTTC
TRBV29-1	-	TRBJ2-1	few	CSVVRQSGNEQFF	TGCAGCGTTGTTCGCCAGTCAGGGAATGAGCAGTTCTTC
TRBV29-1	TRBD2	TRBJ2-3	few	CSVEGLAGVADTQYF	TGCAGCGTTGAAGGACTAGCGGGAGTAGCAGATACGCAGTATTTT
TRBV5-1	-	TRBJ2-5	few	CASSLAGKIPDDQYF	TGCGCCAGCAGCTTGGCGGGAAAAATCCCCGACGACCAGTACTTC
TRBV9	TRBD1	TRBJ1-1	-	CASSSRRDRNTEAFF	TGTGCCAGCAGCTCGCGCCGGGACAGGAACACTGAAGCTTTCTTT
TRBV27	TRBD2	TRBJ2-1	-	CASGSSGTRANEQFF	TGTGCCAGCGGCTCTTCCGGGACTAGGGCCAATGAGCAGTTCTTC
TRBV3-1	TRBD1	TRBJ2-7	few	CASSPTGTGIYEQYF	TGTGCCAGCAGCCCCACGGGGACAGGGATTTACGAGCAGTACTTC
TRBV29-1	-	TRBJ1-1	few	CSVLPEGTEAFF	TGCAGCGTCTTACCCGAGGGTACTGAAGCTTTCTTT
TRBV27	TRBD1	TRBJ1-1	many	CASSHDRATMNTEAFF	TGTGCCAGCAGTCATGACAGGGCCACCATGAACACTGAAGCTTTCTTT
TRBV4-1	-	TRBJ1-1	few	CASSQDWSGTREAFF	TGCGCCAGCAGCCAAGATTGGTCCGGGACCCGAGAAGCTTTCTTT